Here is one T cell receptor beta chain with its context. Profiled with immunoSEQ multiplex PCR; TCRdb holds only in-frame clones, not every one. Here the sample spans roughly 2,500,000 clones, 80% to 95% being singletons. This specimen comes from a study of shared clonotypes between healthy human individuals. V was pared by 0 bases and J by 3 bases, with 5 bases of the junction left unmatched. This CDR3 is 16 amino acids long. Germline lookup yields CDR1 LGHNA and CDR2 YNFKEQ. The specimen was naive CD4+ T cells from PBMCs. Indicated subset: CD45RA+ positively selected. The rearrangement joins TRBV4-2 to TRBJ2-1; 7 positions match TRBD1. The sequence derives from a man between 18 and 29 years old in good health. Some clones in this sample may be carry-over from other donors' samples. CDR3 amino acids: CASSQEGQMDYNEQFF. DNA for the CDR3: TGTGCCAGCAGCCAAGAGGGACAGATGGACTACAATGAGCAGTTCTTC.